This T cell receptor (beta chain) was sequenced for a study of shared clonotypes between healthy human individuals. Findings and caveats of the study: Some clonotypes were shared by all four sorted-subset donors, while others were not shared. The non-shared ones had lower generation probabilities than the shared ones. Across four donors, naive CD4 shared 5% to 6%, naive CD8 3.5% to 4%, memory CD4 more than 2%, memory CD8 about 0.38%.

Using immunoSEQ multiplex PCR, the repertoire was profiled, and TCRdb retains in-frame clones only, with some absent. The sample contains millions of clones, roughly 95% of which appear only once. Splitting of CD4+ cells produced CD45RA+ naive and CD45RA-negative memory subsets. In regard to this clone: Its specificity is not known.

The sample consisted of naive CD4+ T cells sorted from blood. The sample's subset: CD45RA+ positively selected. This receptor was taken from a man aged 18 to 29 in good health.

The CDR3 DNA reads TGCGCCAGCAGCTTGGGGCTCCAGAGGGCCTATAACTATGGCTACACCTTC. Encoded protein: CASSLGLQRAYNYGYTF. The J gene is TRBJ1-2, the V gene TRBV5-1; D uncertain. Trimming cost V 0 bases and J 1 base, with 16 bases left between them. CDR1 is SGHRS, CDR2 YFSETQ, per germline. This CDR3 has 17 residues.